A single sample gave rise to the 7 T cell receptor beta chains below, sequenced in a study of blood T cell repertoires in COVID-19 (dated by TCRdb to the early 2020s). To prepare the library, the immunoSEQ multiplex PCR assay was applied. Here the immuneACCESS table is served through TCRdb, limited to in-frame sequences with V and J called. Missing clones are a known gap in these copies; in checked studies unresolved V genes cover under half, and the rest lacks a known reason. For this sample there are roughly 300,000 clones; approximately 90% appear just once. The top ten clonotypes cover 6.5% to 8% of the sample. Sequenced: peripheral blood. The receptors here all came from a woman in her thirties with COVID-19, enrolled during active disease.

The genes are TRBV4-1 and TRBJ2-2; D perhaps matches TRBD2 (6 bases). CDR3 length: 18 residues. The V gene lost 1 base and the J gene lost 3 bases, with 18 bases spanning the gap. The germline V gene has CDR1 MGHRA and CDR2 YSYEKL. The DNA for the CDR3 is TGCGCCAGCAGCCAAGGTAGAGCGGTGCGGGACTACACCGGGGAGCTGTTTTTT. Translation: CASSQGRAVRDYTGELFF.

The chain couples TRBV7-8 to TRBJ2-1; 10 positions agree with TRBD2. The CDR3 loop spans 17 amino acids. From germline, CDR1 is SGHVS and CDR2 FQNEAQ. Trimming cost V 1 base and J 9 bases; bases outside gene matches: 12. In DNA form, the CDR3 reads TGTGCCAGCAGCTTAGATTCGAATAGCGGGAGGCTAGGTGAGCAGTTCTTC. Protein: CASSLDSNSGRLGEQFF. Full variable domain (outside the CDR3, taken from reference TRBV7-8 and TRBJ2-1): GAGVSQSPRYKVAKRGQDVALRCDPISGHVSLFWYQQALGQGPEFLTYFQNEAQLDKSGLPSDRFFAERPEGSVSTLKIQRTQQEDSAVYLCASSLDSNSGRLGEQFFGPGTRLTVL.

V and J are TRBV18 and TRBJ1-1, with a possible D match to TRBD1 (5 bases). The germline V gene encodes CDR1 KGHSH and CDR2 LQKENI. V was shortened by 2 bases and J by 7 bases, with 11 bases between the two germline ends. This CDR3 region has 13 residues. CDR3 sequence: CASSPGSGLEAFF. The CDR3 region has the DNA TGTGCCAGCTCACCAGGATCGGGACTTGAAGCTTTCTTT.

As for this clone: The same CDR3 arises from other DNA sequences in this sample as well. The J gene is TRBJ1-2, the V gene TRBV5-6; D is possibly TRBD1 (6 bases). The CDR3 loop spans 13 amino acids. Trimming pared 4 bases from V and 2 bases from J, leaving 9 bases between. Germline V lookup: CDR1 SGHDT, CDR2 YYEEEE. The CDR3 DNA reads TGTGCCAGCAGCCCAGACAGGAACTATGGCTACACCTTC. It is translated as CASSPDRNYGYTF.

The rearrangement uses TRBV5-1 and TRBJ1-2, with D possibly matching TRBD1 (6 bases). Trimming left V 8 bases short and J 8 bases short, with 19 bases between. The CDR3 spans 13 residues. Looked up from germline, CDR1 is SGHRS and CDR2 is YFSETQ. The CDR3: CASQLRGAGGYTF. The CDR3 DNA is TGCGCCAGTCAGCTCCGGGGGGCAGGCGGCTACACCTTC.

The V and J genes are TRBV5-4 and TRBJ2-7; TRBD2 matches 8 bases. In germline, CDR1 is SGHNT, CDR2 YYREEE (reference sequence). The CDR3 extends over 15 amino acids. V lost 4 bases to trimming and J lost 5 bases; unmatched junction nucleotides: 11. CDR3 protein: CASSLIGTSNHEQYF. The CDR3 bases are TGTGCCAGCAGCCTAATCGGGACTAGTAACCACGAGCAGTACTTC.

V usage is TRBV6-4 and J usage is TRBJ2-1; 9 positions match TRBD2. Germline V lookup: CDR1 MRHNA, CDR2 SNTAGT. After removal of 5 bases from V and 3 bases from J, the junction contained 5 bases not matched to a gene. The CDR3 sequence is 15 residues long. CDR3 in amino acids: CASSSAGGDYNEQFF. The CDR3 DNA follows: TGTGCCAGCAGTTCGGCGGGAGGGGACTACAATGAGCAGTTCTTC.